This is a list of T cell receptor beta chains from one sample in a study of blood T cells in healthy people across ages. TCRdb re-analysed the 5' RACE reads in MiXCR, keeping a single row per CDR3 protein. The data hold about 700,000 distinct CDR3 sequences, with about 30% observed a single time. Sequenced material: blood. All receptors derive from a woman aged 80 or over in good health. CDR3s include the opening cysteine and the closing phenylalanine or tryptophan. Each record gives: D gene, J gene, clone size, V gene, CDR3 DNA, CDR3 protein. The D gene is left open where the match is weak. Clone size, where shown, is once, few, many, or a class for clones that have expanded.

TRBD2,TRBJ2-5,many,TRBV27,TGTGCCAGCAGTTTGATGAGGACTAGCGGGGGCGAAGAGACCCAGTACTTC,CASSLMRTSGGEETQYF
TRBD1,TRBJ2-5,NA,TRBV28,TGTGCCAGCAGTACCACGGGACAGGGGGCCGATGAGCAGTACTTC,CASSTTGQGADEQYF
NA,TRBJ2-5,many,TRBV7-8,TGTGCCAGCAGAAGAGGGACTGCTCAAGAGACCCAGTACTTC,CASRRGTAQETQYF
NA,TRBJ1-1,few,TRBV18,TGTGCCAGCTCACCAAGACTTAGCAGGGAGAACACTGAAGCTTTCTTT,CASSPRLSRENTEAFF
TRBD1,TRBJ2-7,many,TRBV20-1,TGCAGTGCTAGAGGCCCACCGACAGGGCGTTACGAGCAGTACTTC,CSARGPPTGRYEQYF
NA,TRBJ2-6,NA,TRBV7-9,TGTGCCACCCCAGGAGGGAGCTCTGGGGCCAACGTCCTGACTTTC,CATPGGSSGANVLTF
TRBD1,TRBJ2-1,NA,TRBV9,TGTGCCAGCAGCCCAGGGGACAGACCCTACGAGCAGTTCTTC,CASSPGDRPYEQFF
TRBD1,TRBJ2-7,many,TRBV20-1,TGCAGTGCTATAAATTTGGGACAGCATACCTACGAGCAGTACTTC,CSAINLGQHTYEQYF
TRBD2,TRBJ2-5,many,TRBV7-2,TGTGCCAGCAGCCGGACTAGCGGGGGGCAGGGGACCCAGTACTTC,CASSRTSGGQGTQYF
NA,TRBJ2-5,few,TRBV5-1,TGCGCCAGCAGCTCTAGGGTCGCTACACAAGAGACCCAGTACTTC,CASSSRVATQETQYF
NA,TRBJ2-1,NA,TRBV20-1,NA,CSAREWGSGTGMFF
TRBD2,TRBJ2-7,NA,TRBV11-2,TGTGCCAGCGGGAGGGAGGCCCAGTACTTC,CASGREAQYF
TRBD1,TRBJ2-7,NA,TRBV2,TGTGCCAGCAGTGCATTAAGGACAGGGGTAACGGGCGAGCAGTACTTC,CASSALRTGVTGEQYF
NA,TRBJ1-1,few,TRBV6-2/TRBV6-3,TGTGCCAGCGGACCCCCGGGACAGAACACTGAAGCTTTCTTT,CASGPPGQNTEAFF
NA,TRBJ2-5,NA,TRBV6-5,TGTGCCAGCAGTTACTCCAGGCCGGACCCTCTTCAAGAGACCCAGTACTTC,CASSYSRPDPLQETQYF
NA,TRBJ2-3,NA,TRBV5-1,TGCGCCAGCAGCTTGACCTCCAGTGGGGATACGCAGTATTTT,CASSLTSSGDTQYF
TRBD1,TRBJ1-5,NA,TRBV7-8,TGTGCCAGCGGGCAGGGGGGAACCTATAGCAATCAGCCCCAGCATTTT,CASGQGGTYSNQPQHF
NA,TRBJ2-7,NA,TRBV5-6,TGTGCCAGCACCATTTCAGGCTACGAGCAGTACTTC,CASTISGYEQYF
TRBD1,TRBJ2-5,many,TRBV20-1,TGCAGTGCTAGCGGGACAGGGAGGGAGACCCAGTACTTC,CSASGTGRETQYF
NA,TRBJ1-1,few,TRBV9,TGTGCCAGCAGCGAAGGGGCAGGTACTGAAGCTTTCTTT,CASSEGAGTEAFF
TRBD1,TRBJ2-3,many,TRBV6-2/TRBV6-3,TGTGCCAGCAGCCCTGACAGGGTGCTCACAGATACGCAGTATTTT,CASSPDRVLTDTQYF
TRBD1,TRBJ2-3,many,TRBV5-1,TGCGCCAGCATCAGTGGACAGGCCCCGGATACGCAGTATTTT,CASISGQAPDTQYF
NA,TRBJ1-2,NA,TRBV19,TGTGCCAGTAGTACCCCGGACAAGGGGGGGCTATACACCTTC,CASSTPDKGGLYTF
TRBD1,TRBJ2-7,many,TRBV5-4,TGTGCCAGCAGCCTGGCAGGGGGTAACAAGCAGTACTTC,CASSLAGGNKQYF
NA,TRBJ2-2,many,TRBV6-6,TGTGCCAGCAGTTACTCCAGCATGGAGAACACCGGGGAGCTGTTTTTT,CASSYSSMENTGELFF
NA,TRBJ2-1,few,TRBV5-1,TGCGCCAGCAGCTCCGCGGGACTGGTTTACAATGAGCAGTTCTTC,CASSSAGLVYNEQFF
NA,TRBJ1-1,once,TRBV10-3,TGTGCCATCAGTGACCTTATAGGGAACACTGAAGCTTTCTTT,CAISDLIGNTEAFF
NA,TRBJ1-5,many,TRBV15,TGTGCCACCAGCAGAGATAAGAGCCCGAGCAATCAGCCCCAGCATTTT,CATSRDKSPSNQPQHF
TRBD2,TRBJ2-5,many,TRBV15,TGTGCCACCAGCACTGGACTAGCGACGGGGGAAGAGACCCAGTACTTC,CATSTGLATGEETQYF
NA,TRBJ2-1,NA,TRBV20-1,TGCAGTGCTAGAGTGTCGTACAATGAGCAGTTCTTC,CSARVSYNEQFF
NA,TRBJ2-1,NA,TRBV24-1,TGTGCCAGCAACCCACCGGGAAATACCTACAATGAGCAGTTCTTC,CASNPPGNTYNEQFF
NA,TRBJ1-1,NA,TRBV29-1,TGCAGCACTGAGGCGGGGGCGGGTACTGAAGCTTTCTTT,CSTEAGAGTEAFF
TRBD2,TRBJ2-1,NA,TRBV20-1,TGCAGTGCTAGAGATAGGCTAGCGGGAGGTTTCAATGAGCAGTTCTTC,CSARDRLAGGFNEQFF
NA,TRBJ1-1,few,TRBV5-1,TGCGCCAGCAGCTTGGGGGAGCGGGTGAGTGAAGCTTTCTTT,CASSLGERVSEAFF
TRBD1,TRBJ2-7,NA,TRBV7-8,TGTGCCAGCAGCTCCACACGCCAGGGGGTCCACGAGCAGTACTTC,CASSSTRQGVHEQYF
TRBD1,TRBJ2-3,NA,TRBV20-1,TGCAGTGCTCCACGACAGGGCCCTAGCACAGATACGCAGTATTTT,CSAPRQGPSTDTQYF
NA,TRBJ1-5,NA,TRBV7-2,TGTGCCAGTTCCAGGGCGGTTAGTAGGAATAGCAATCAGCCCCAGCATTTT,CASSRAVSRNSNQPQHF
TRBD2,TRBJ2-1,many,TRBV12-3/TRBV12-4,TGTGCCAGCAGCCCCAAAGCGGGGGTATACAATGAGCAGTTCTTC,CASSPKAGVYNEQFF
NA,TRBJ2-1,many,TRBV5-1,TGCGCCAGCAGCTTAAGGACCACCCAAGATGAGCAGTTCTTC,CASSLRTTQDEQFF